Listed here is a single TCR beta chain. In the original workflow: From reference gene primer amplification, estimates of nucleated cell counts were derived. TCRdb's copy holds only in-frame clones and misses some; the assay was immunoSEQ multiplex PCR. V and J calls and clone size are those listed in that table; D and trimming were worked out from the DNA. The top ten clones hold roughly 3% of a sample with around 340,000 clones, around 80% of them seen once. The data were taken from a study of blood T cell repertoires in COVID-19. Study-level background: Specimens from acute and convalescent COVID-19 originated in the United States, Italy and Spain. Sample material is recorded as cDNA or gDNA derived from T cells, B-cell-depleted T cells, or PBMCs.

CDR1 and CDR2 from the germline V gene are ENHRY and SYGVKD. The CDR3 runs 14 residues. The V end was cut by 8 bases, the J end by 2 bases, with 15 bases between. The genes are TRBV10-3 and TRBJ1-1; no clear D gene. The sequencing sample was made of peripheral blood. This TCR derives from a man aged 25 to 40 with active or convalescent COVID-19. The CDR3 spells CAIGRGPINTEAFF. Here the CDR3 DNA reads TGTGCCATCGGCCGGGGTCCGATTAACACTGAAGCTTTCTTT.